This T cell receptor (beta chain) was recorded in a study of cytomegalovirus exposure and HLA in healthy donors. Study-wide background: Early on, a data release was issued that held roughly 80 million unique TCRs from HLA-typed donors.

A note on this clone: Its antigen is still unknown.

CDR3 length: 13 amino acids. The germline V gene encodes CDR1 MGHDK and CDR2 SYGVNS. Trimming stripped 8 bases from V and 4 bases from J, with 12 bases between. Overall study results and limits: Reportedly, cytomegalovirus status was diagnosed with high sensitivity and specificity. CMV serostatus was the only recorded immune exposure for donors. The majority of TCR sequences were rare, yet some public TCRs appeared in many donors.

PCR used 60 Vbeta primers and 13 Jbeta primers. Generated by immunoSEQ multiplex PCR, the TCRdb table keeps only in-frame clones and is missing some. The profile shows more than 110,000 clones, around a tenth of them singletons. The TCR originated in a man aged 45-65 years in good health and CMV-seronegative. The V call is TRBV25-1, the J call TRBJ1-5; possible D gene TRBD1, 5 bases. Sequenced material: PBMCs. CDR3 region: CASSGEGNQPQHF. DNA for the CDR3: TGTGCCAGCTCCGGGGAGGGGAATCAGCCCCAGCATTTT.